This T cell receptor beta chain was captured in a study of blood T cell repertoires in COVID-19. On the study more broadly: The origin of the acute and convalescent COVID-19 samples was the United States, Italy and Spain. T cells, B-cell-depleted T cells, or PBMCs provided the cDNA or gDNA that served as material.

In the original processing: Quantification of nucleated cells was approximated via reference gene primer amplification. TCRdb's table, derived via immunoSEQ multiplex PCR, lists solely in-frame clones and lacks some. D and trimming were read from the DNA, whereas the V and J calls and clone size are those reported in that table. The sample records under 200,000 clones, 65% to 85% being singletons. This clone showed up just a few times. The CDR3 is 13 amino acids. Trimming took 2 bases from V and 3 from J, leaving 8 bases between them. Germline lookup yields CDR1 KGHSH and CDR2 LQKENI. The rearrangement uses TRBV18 and TRBJ2-7; D remains unclear. The clonotype originates from a human donor with acute or convalescent COVID-19. The donor label of this sample is uncertain. What was sequenced was peripheral blood. CDR3 residues: CASSPSSIYEQYF. The DNA for the CDR3 is TGTGCCAGCTCACCATCCTCTATCTACGAGCAGTACTTC. The full variable domain, in which reference TRBV18 and TRBJ2-7 provide the parts outside the CDR3, is NAGVMQNPRHLVRRRGQEARLRCSPMKGHSHVYWYRQLPEEGLKFMVYLQKENIIDESGMPKERFSAEFPKEGPSILRIQQVVRGDSAAYFCASSPSSIYEQYFGPGTRLTVT.